The clone carrying this T cell receptor beta chain was recorded at least ten times. In TCRdb, the reads were re-called with MiXCR into one record per CDR3 protein. The repertoire includes 200,000 to 300,000 distinct CDR3 sequences, under 30% of them detected once, and roughly 7% sits in the top ten. The germline V and J ends were trimmed by 4 bases and 0 bases, with 13 bases remaining between them. Germline V gene sequence: CDR1 DFQATT, CDR2 SNEGSKA (reference sequence). The CDR3 has 14 amino acids. This sample is part of a study of kidney transplant recipient with SARS-CoV-2 infection. This sequence originates from a male patient in his 30s who had COVID-19 and was a kidney transplant recipient. The graft donor may have contributed some T cells. The specimen was a blood sample, collected at baseline and on day 111 from a kidney transplant recipient. The rearrangement uses TRBV20-1 and TRBJ2-7; perhaps TRBD2 as D (5 bases). CDR3 sequence (DNA): TGCAGTGCTACACCGGACGGGGACTCCTACGAGCAGTACTTC. Translation gives CSATPDGDSYEQYF.